Presented here are 9 T cell receptor beta chains from one specimen sequenced in a study of T cell repertoires in cytomegalovirus infection. TCRdb fed the reads into MiXCR, producing one record per CDR3 protein. The sample has roughly 720,000 distinct CDR3 sequences, roughly 35% seen once. The material sequenced was PBMCs. The source is a human donor in good health (CMV status not recorded). Some clones in this sample may be carry-over from other donors' samples.

This clonotype was picked up a small number of times. J is TRBJ2-5 and V is TRBV20-1; TRBD2 aligns across 8 bases. This CDR3 has 18 residues. J was trimmed by 2 bases and V by 5 bases; bases with no gene match: 19. Germline values: CDR1 DFQATT, CDR2 SNEGSKA (reference sequence). The CDR3 protein is CSALARPAVAGLQETQYF. DNA of the CDR3: TGCAGTGCTCTCGCCCGCCCAGCAGTAGCGGGACTACAAGAGACCCAGTACTTC.

Comments on this clonotype: Since the CDR3 does not end with the conserved phenylalanine or tryptophan, this likely comes from a read error. No DNA is shown, since the ends of the CDR3 on it are uncertain; the CDR3 is the one TCRdb lists. The chain combines TRBV7-2 with TRBJ2-1; TRBD1 reflects the table's D call only, with no check against the DNA. The CDR3 comprises 13 residues, both ends counted. Germline V gives CDR1 SGHTA, CDR2 FQGNSA. This CDR3 is CASSTGRGYGQLL.

This chain connects TRBV20-1 to TRBJ2-7; 8 bases agree with TRBD1. Germline assignment: CDR1 DFQATT and CDR2 SNEGSKA (reference sequence). The CDR3 is 14 residues long. Unmatched junction bases numbered 11, after V lost 5 bases and J lost 5 bases. CDR3 nucleotide sequence: TGCAGTGCTTTAATCCCCAGGGGGCGCGACGAGCAGTACTTC. As protein: CSALIPRGRDEQYF.

This rearrangement joins TRBV7-6 to TRBJ2-5; the match to TRBD1 covers 7 bases. Germline CDR1 reads SGHVS; CDR2 reads FNYEAQ. V lost 5 bases, J lost 1 base, and 7 bases stayed unmatched. The CDR3 contains 15 residues. Here the CDR3 reads CASSPRGSAQETQYF. CDR3 in DNA: TGTGCCAGCAGCCCCAGGGGGAGCGCCCAAGAGACCCAGTACTTC.

This chain connects TRBV12-3 or TRBV12-4 to TRBJ1-5; 8 nucleotides agree with TRBD1. Trimming cost V 4 bases and J 3 bases; bases outside gene matches: 5. CDR3 size: 15 residues. The CDR3: CASSSGTGYNQPQHF. As DNA, the CDR3 is TGTGCCAGCAGTTCCGGGACAGGATACAATCAGCCCCAGCATTTT.

As concerns this clonotype: A junction boundary mismatches the germline segment, possibly from a read error. V gene TRBV7-8 combines with J gene TRBJ2-1; possible D gene TRBD2, 6 bases. Germline V CDR1 and CDR2: SGHVS, FQNEAQ. This CDR3 has 14 residues. CDR3 sequence: CASSWGDLNNQQFF. The CDR3 DNA reads as TGTGCCAGCAGCTGGGGGGACTTAAACAATCAGCAGTTCTTC.

This clonotype was counted only a few times. The V gene is TRBV28, the J gene TRBJ2-1, with unresolved D. Trimming cost V 7 bases and J 8 bases, with 9 bases left between them. The CDR3 contains 11 residues. Germline V gives CDR1 MDHEN, CDR2 SYDVKM. This chain's CDR3 is CASTGNHEQFF. CDR3 nucleotides: TGTGCCAGCACTGGGAATCATGAGCAGTTCTTC. The whole variable domain, remainder taken from reference TRBV28 and TRBJ2-1, is DVKVTQSSRYLVKRTGEKVFLECVQDMDHENMFWYRQDPGLGLRLIYFSYDVKMKEKGDIPEGYSVSREKKERFSLILESASTNQTSMYLCASTGNHEQFFGPGTRLTVL.

The table lists this clonotype with many counts. This rearrangement joins TRBV7-2 to TRBJ2-7, with 11 bases that match TRBD2. The V and J ends lost 5 bases and 0 bases, in that order; junction bases with no gene match: 6. This CDR3 is built from 16 residues. The germline V gene encodes CDR1 SGHTA and CDR2 FQGNSA. The CDR3 DNA follows: TGTGCCAGCAGCGTGCGGGGGACTAGCGGCTCCTACGAGCAGTACTTC. Amino acids: CASSVRGTSGSYEQYF.

This clonotype was counted at least ten times. At one end, the junction sequence differs from germline, possibly due to a read error. The chain links TRBV5-6 to TRBJ2-6; D perhaps matches TRBD2 (6 bases). Looked up from germline, CDR1 is SGHDT and CDR2 is YYEEEE. CDR3 length: 15 amino acids. CDR3 amino acids: CASSLEGSGANVLTF. The CDR3, as DNA: TGTGCCAGCAGTTTGGAGGGTTCTGGGGCCAACGTCCTGACTTTC.